This TCR beta chain was profiled in a study of glioma-infiltrating T cells. Study-level findings and limits: Non-neoplastic patients had below-expected tissue-blood divergence, while all gliomas exceeded expectation. CDR3 overlap between tissue and blood was very small.

Trimming cost V 3 bases and J 8 bases; bases outside gene matches: 13. There are 16 residues in the CDR3. The germline V gene encodes CDR1 WSHSY and CDR2 SAAADI. Amplification of TCR alpha and beta CDR3 regions from RNA used iRepertoire nested multiplex PCR. For one-step reverse transcription and amplification, 100-400 ng of tissue mRNA or PBMC total RNA was used. Each CDR3 protein is one row after TCRdb ran MiXCR on the multiplex PCR reads. The sample lists 150,000 to 200,000 distinct CDR3 sequences, roughly 45% occurring once. This clonotype was counted a few times. The antigen remains unidentified. Sequencing input: glioma tissue, nonneoplastic brain tissue, or PBMCs (not recorded which). This receptor was identified in a human donor with low-grade glioma or glioblastoma, undergoing nonglioma brain surgery, or in good health (not recorded which). J is TRBJ2-4 and V is TRBV10-2, with 7 bases lining up with TRBD1. CDR3 protein: CASSDGFDREGDIQYF. The CDR3 DNA reads as TGCGCCAGCAGTGACGGATTCGACAGGGAAGGTGACATTCAGTACTTC.